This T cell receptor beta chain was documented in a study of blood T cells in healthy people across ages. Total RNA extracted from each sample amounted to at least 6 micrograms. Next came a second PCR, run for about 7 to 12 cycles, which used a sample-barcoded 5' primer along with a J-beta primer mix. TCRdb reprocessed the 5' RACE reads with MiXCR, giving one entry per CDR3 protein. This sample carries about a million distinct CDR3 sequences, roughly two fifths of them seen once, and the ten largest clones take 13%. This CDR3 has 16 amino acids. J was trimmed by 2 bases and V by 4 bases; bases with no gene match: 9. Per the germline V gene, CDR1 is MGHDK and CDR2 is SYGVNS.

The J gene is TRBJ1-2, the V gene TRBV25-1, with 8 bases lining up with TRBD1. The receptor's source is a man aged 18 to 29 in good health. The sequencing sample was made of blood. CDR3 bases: TGTGCCAGCAGTGGGACAGGACAGGGAACGAACTATGGCTACACCTTC. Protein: CASSGTGQGTNYGYTF.